The rows below give T cell receptor beta chains drawn from one sample of a study of cytomegalovirus exposure and HLA in healthy donors. Repertoires were generated with immunoSEQ multiplex PCR, while TCRdb's copy carries only in-frame clones and drops some. The sample lists about 130,000 clones; roughly 86% were seen once. Sequencing input: PBMCs. These receptors were obtained from a young man in good health and CMV-seronegative. Both conserved end residues are part of each CDR3. A D gene is named only where the DNA matches it firmly. The listing skips clone size in some rows; elsewhere it reads once, few, many or a size class.

d_call | cdr3_length | j_call | v_call | clone_size | cdr3_aa | cdr3_nt
TRBD2 | 16 | TRBJ2-1 | TRBV5-1 | - | CASSLVGSGRAGEQFF | TGCGCCAGCAGCTTGGTGGGTAGCGGGAGGGCCGGAGAGCAGTTCTTC
TRBD2 | 15 | TRBJ2-7 | TRBV5-1 | - | CASSLVGGTPYEQYF | TGCGCCAGCAGCTTGGTGGGGGGGACCCCCTACGAGCAGTACTTC
- | 17 | TRBJ1-3 | TRBV4-3 | - | CASSQDLPSRSGNTIYF | TGCGCCAGCAGCCAAGATTTACCGAGTCGCTCTGGAAACACCATATATTTT
- | 13 | TRBJ1-2 | TRBV18 | - | CASSPRGLDGYTF | TGTGCCAGCTCACCAAGGGGTTTGGATGGCTACACCTTC
- | 14 | TRBJ1-6 | TRBV2 | - | CATQRGQGYSPLHF | TGTGCCACCCAGCGGGGGCAGGGTTATTCACCCCTCCACTTT
TRBD1 | 14 | TRBJ2-5 | TRBV5-1 | - | CASNIRTGQETQYF | TGCGCCAGCAACATTAGGACAGGCCAAGAGACCCAGTACTTC
TRBD2 | 17 | TRBJ2-3 | TRBV4-2 | - | CASSQDPLREVGDTQYF | TGTGCCAGCAGCCAAGATCCCCTGCGGGAGGTGGGAGATACGCAGTATTTT
TRBD2 | 17 | TRBJ2-7 | TRBV19 | - | CASSTSSGRAFGYEQYF | TGTGCCAGTAGTACTTCTAGCGGGAGGGCCTTTGGCTACGAGCAGTACTTC
TRBD2 | 14 | TRBJ2-3 | TRBV7-9 | - | CASSWEGPADTQYF | TGTGCCAGCAGCTGGGAGGGCCCAGCAGATACGCAGTATTTT
- | 15 | TRBJ2-5 | TRBV5-5 | - | CASSLDLATQETQYF | TGTGCCAGCAGCTTGGACCTAGCGACACAAGAGACCCAGTACTTC
- | 13 | TRBJ2-7 | TRBV5-6 | - | CASSLQGPYEQYF | TGTGCCAGCAGCTTACAGGGTCCCTACGAGCAGTACTTC
TRBD1 | 16 | TRBJ2-1 | TRBV9 | - | CASSVGPGTGGNEQFF | TGTGCCAGCAGCGTGGGGCCAGGGACAGGGGGCAATGAGCAGTTCTTC
- | 14 | TRBJ2-5 | TRBV21-1 | - | CASSKRQGKETQYF | TGTGCCAGCAGCAAACGACAGGGGAAGGAGACCCAGTACTTC
- | 13 | TRBJ1-2 | TRBV6-1 | once | CASRLRSHYGYTF | TGTGCCAGCAGGCTACGAAGTCACTATGGCTACACCTTC
- | 14 | TRBJ1-1 | TRBV19 | - | CASGGGAMNTEAFF | TGTGCCAGTGGGGGCGGAGCCATGAACACTGAAGCTTTCTTT
- | 15 | TRBJ2-7 | TRBV5-1 | - | CASSLDGTSAYEQYF | TGCGCCAGCAGCCTGGACGGGACATCTGCCTACGAGCAGTACTTC
- | 15 | TRBJ2-5 | TRBV6-6 | - | CASSASGLTLETQYF | TGTGCCAGCAGTGCAAGCGGGTTGACCTTAGAGACCCAGTACTTC
- | 17 | TRBJ2-1 | TRBV19 | - | CASRDGLGRDSYNEQFF | TGTGCCAGTAGGGATGGCCTCGGACGGGACTCCTACAATGAGCAGTTCTTC
- | 13 | TRBJ2-5 | TRBV18 | - | CASSSDNQETQYF | TGTGCCAGCTCATCCGACAACCAAGAGACCCAGTACTTC
- | 14 | TRBJ1-5 | TRBV18 | - | CASSPVPGNQPQHF | TGTGCCAGCTCACCAGTGCCGGGCAATCAGCCCCAGCATTTT
- | 10 | TRBJ1-1 | TRBV30 | - | CAWSGAQAFF | TGTGCCTGGAGTGGCGCCCAAGCTTTCTTT
TRBD1 | 14 | TRBJ2-7 | TRBV6-4 | once | CASSRDSSSYEQYF | TGTGCCAGCAGTAGGGACAGCAGCTCCTACGAGCAGTACTTC
TRBD1 | 13 | TRBJ1-2 | TRBV6-5 | few | CASSSTGRQSYTF | TGTGCCAGCAGTTCGACAGGGAGACAGAGCTACACCTTC
TRBD1 | 15 | TRBJ1-2 | TRBV5-4 | - | CASSPRDRPNYGYTF | TGTGCCAGCAGCCCCCGGGACAGACCTAACTATGGCTACACCTTC
- | 18 | TRBJ2-7 | TRBV18 | - | CASSRYPTESRVVDEQYF | TGTGCCAGCTCACGCTATCCGACGGAGAGCAGGGTTGTCGACGAGCAGTACTTC
- | 17 | TRBJ2-7 | TRBV27 | - | CASSSPRGALRKYEQYF | TGTGCCAGCAGTTCTCCCCGGGGTGCTTTGCGGAAATACGAGCAGTACTTC
TRBD2 | 16 | TRBJ2-3 | TRBV5-1 | - | CASSSGAGASTDTQYF | TGCGCCAGCAGCTCGGGAGCGGGAGCTAGCACAGATACGCAGTATTTT
TRBD2 | 17 | TRBJ2-1 | TRBV5-1 | - | CASSLAFGGRADNEQFF | TGCGCCAGCAGCTTGGCCTTTGGCGGGAGGGCAGACAATGAGCAGTTCTTC
TRBD2 | 18 | TRBJ2-1 | TRBV14 | - | CASSQDATSGRSQNEQFF | TGTGCCAGCAGCCAAGACGCGACTAGCGGGAGGTCTCAAAATGAGCAGTTCTTC